These T cell receptor beta chains were read from a single sample in a study of early stage breast cancer tumors. Assay: immunoSEQ multiplex PCR; the TCRdb copy retains only in-frame clones and omits some. The sample lists about 14,000 clones; roughly 83% were seen once. The sample taken for sequencing was normal breast tissue next to the tumor. The origin of the receptors is a person aged 45 to 59 with breast cancer. Both conserved end residues are part of each CDR3. Each record gives: V gene, J gene, clone size, D gene, CDR3 protein, CDR3 DNA. The D gene is left open where the match is weak. Size is omitted from some rows. Given values are once, few, many or a class for expanded clones.

>TRBV10-2|TRBJ1-2|.|.
CASSDSYGYTF
TGCGCCAGCAGTGACAGCTATGGCTACACCTTC
>TRBV15|TRBJ2-7|.|TRBD1
CATSRTGNEQYF
TGTGCCACCAGCAGGACAGGGAACGAGCAGTACTTC
>TRBV13|TRBJ1-4|few|TRBD1
CASSPRQGGGEKLFF
TGTGCCAGCAGCCCACGACAGGGTGGGGGTGAAAAACTGTTTTTT
>TRBV18|TRBJ2-1|.|.
CASSPPQKIHNEQFF
TGTGCCAGCTCACCACCGCAGAAAATTCACAATGAGCAGTTCTTC
>TRBV6-6|TRBJ1-3|.|.
CASSEGSGNTIYF
TGTGCCAGCAGTGAGGGATCAGGAAACACCATATATTTT
>TRBV5-1|TRBJ2-3|.|TRBD2
CASRRLAGAGDTQYF
TGCGCCAGCAGAAGACTAGCGGGAGCTGGAGATACGCAGTATTTT
>TRBV5-4|TRBJ2-5|.|.
CASSAGADQETQYF
TGTGCCAGCAGCGCCGGGGCAGATCAAGAGACCCAGTACTTC
>TRBV4-3|TRBJ2-7|.|TRBD2
CASSTRGGPLSYEQYF
TGCGCCAGCAGCACCCGCGGGGGGCCCCTTTCCTACGAGCAGTACTTC
>TRBV12-5|TRBJ1-1|few|.
CASGYSGVLNTEAFF
TGTGCTAGTGGTTATTCAGGGGTCCTGAACACTGAAGCTTTCTTT
>TRBV5-1|TRBJ2-7|.|TRBD1
CASSLGDRVYEQYF
TGCGCCAGCAGCTTAGGGGACAGGGTGTACGAGCAGTACTTC
>TRBV19|TRBJ1-5|.|.
CASSIGFEPQHF
TGTGCCAGTAGTATAGGGTTTGAGCCCCAGCATTTT
>TRBV5-1|TRBJ2-5|.|.
CASSNTGSPLGETQYF
TGCGCCAGCAGCAATACCGGGTCGCCCCTCGGAGAGACCCAGTACTTC
>TRBV19|TRBJ2-2|once|TRBD2
CASSSSGAGELFF
TGTGCCAGTAGTAGTAGCGGGGCCGGGGAGCTGTTTTTT
>TRBV23-1|TRBJ2-3|.|.
CASSQSSGLGTDTQYF
TGCGCCAGCAGTCAATCGAGCGGCCTCGGGACAGATACGCAGTATTTT
>TRBV5-4|TRBJ2-6|.|.
CASSLGSGPSSGANVLTF
TGTGCCAGCAGCTTGGGGTCAGGACCATCCTCTGGGGCCAACGTCCTGACTTTC
>TRBV7-3|TRBJ2-3|.|TRBD2
CASSTTSGAQYF
TGTGCCAGCAGCACCACTAGCGGTGCGCAGTATTTT
>TRBV10-1|TRBJ2-2|few|TRBD2
CASSPTGGENTGELFF
TGCGCCAGCAGCCCTACCGGGGGGGAGAACACCGGGGAGCTGTTTTTT
>TRBV7-8|TRBJ2-1|.|TRBD2
CASSLEVRGFVYNEQFF
TGTGCCAGCAGCTTAGAGGTGCGGGGGTTCGTCTACAATGAGCAGTTCTTC
>TRBV7-2|TRBJ2-2|.|TRBD1
CASSSRQGALSGELFF
TGTGCCAGCAGCTCCAGACAGGGGGCGCTTAGCGGGGAGCTGTTTTTT
>TRBV5-5|TRBJ1-5|once|.
CASSLVGEVNQPQHF
TGTGCCAGCAGCCTGGTGGGGGAAGTCAATCAGCCCCAGCATTTT
>TRBV5-1|TRBJ1-1|once|.
CASSWGQANTEAFF
TGCGCCAGCAGCTGGGGACAAGCGAACACTGAAGCTTTCTTT
>TRBV7-2|TRBJ1-5|once|.
CASSPLNEGNQPQHF
TGTGCCAGCAGCCCCCTTAACGAGGGGAATCAGCCCCAGCATTTT
>TRBV6-1|TRBJ2-1|.|.
CASSQQVTNEQFF
TGTGCCAGCAGTCAACAGGTAACCAATGAGCAGTTCTTC
>TRBV5-8|TRBJ1-1|.|.
CASSLDSTNTEAFF
TGTGCCAGCAGCTTGGACAGTACGAACACTGAAGCTTTCTTT
>TRBV6-5|TRBJ1-2|once|.
CASSWTDDYGYTF
TGTGCCAGCAGTTGGACAGACGACTATGGCTACACCTTC